The sequence of this TCR beta chain was determined in a study of T cell repertoires in cytomegalovirus infection. Study as a whole: In public TCR beta signatures, there were indications of both CMV infection and matching HLA type.

Findings of the study overall: The study found HLA-C-restricted CMV-specific TCR beta clonotypes dominating the ex vivo response. Summed frequency of public TCR beta families distinguished CMV carriers with the relevant HLA.

The germline V gene has CDR1 LNHNV and CDR2 YYDKDF (reference sequence). Trimming took off 0 bases at V and 2 bases at J, with 10 bases between the two ends. The CDR3 has 15 residues. TCRdb redid the calling of the reads with MiXCR, one entry per CDR3 protein. The data show just over 150,000 distinct CDR3 sequences, about 20% seen once. This clonotype occurred a few times. The antigen is undetermined. Input material: PBMCs. The chain carries TRBV15 and TRBJ2-5, with D possibly being TRBD2 (6 bases). The origin of this receptor is a human donor in good health (CMV status not recorded). Some clones in this sample may be carry-over from other donors' samples. CDR3 loop: CATSRDRDSQETQYF. The CDR3 DNA reads TGTGCCACCAGCAGAGATCGGGACTCACAAGAGACCCAGTACTTC.